The entry below gives a single T cell receptor (beta chain) sequence along with its context. What it binds is unknown. This entry comes from a study of T-cell memory formation after mild COVID-19. Overall study context: Clusters were largely donor specific.

Study-wide results and caveats: Contracting CD4+ clones sat mainly in CM and EM; CD8+ in EMRA. Clones that contracted from day 15 to 85 had balanced CD4/CD8; later expanders were CD4+ biased.

5'RACE with constant-segment primers yielded barcoded, UMI-tagged TCR alpha and TCR beta cDNA libraries. TCRdb redid the calling of the 5' RACE reads with MiXCR, one entry per CDR3 protein. Counted here are roughly 580,000 distinct CDR3 sequences, roughly 18% occurring once; the ten biggest clones make up around 13%. The length of the CDR3 is 13 residues. From germline, CDR1 is SNHLY and CDR2 FYNNEI. The V gene lost 10 bases and the J gene lost 2 bases, with 15 bases spanning the gap. The J gene is TRBJ2-7, the V gene TRBV2, with unresolved D. The origin of this receptor is an adult woman who had mild COVID-19 (a few samples of this study predate the infection). Cell type and time point are not known. The specimen was PBMCs or a T cell subset sorted from them (not recorded which). The CDR3 DNA is TGTGCCACCTCCGGACGCGAGGCCTACGAGCAGTACTTC. Its translation: CATSGREAYEQYF.